The 6 T cell receptor beta chains below come from one sample, sequenced in a study of long-term antiretroviral therapy in people with HIV. The authors ran the immunoSEQ assay, v3.0, at survey level. Profiling relied on immunoSEQ multiplex PCR, and the TCRdb table lists in-frame clones only, not all of them. The sample records roughly 30,000 clones, 80% to 90% being singletons. This sample comprised unsorted PBMCs, obtained 3.2 years before starting antiretroviral therapy. The receptors here all came from a middle-aged man with HIV.

The sample holds one count of this clone. The chain uses TRBV5-4 and TRBJ2-5; TRBD1 might be the D (5 bases). V was clipped by 4 bases and J by 0 bases, with 10 bases between them. The CDR3 is made up of 14 amino acids. From germline, CDR1 is SGHNT and CDR2 YYREEE (reference sequence). CDR3 DNA sequence: TGTGCCAGCAGCAGACAGCTGTACCAAGAGACCCAGTACTTC. The encoded protein is CASSRQLYQETQYF.

The chain couples TRBV5-4 to TRBJ2-2, with 7 bases lining up with TRBD1. This CDR3 is built from 14 residues. Germline V CDR1 and CDR2: SGHNT, YYREEE (reference sequence). J lost 2 bases, V lost 4 bases, and 2 bases had no gene match. CDR3 sequence (DNA): TGTGCCAGCAGCCGGGACAGCAACACCGGGGAGCTGTTTTTT. Its protein product is CASSRDSNTGELFF.

The chain recombines TRBV2 with TRBJ1-5, with D uncertain. The germline CDR1 and CDR2 sequences are SNHLY and FYNNEI. Trimming cost V 4 bases and J 5 bases, with 12 bases left between them. CDR3 size: 14 residues. The CDR3 nucleotides are TGTGCCAGCAGTGGGGCCAGCTCTCATCAGCCCCAGCATTTT. It encodes CASSGASSHQPQHF.

This clone turned up a few times. V is TRBV6-5 and J is TRBJ1-5; D not resolved. There are 14 residues in the CDR3. V lost 5 bases to trimming and J lost 3 bases, with 11 bases between them. The germline V gene encodes CDR1 MNHEY and CDR2 SVGAGI. The CDR3: CASSPHSNNQPQHF. CDR3 nucleotide sequence: TGTGCCAGCAGTCCCCACTCAAACAATCAGCCCCAGCATTTT.

The rearrangement joins TRBV30 to TRBJ2-2; the match to TRBD1 covers 12 bases. V was clipped by 3 bases and J by 6 bases; unmatched bases: 17. Germline lookup yields CDR1 GTSNPN and CDR2 SVGIG (reference sequence). This CDR3 has 19 residues. This CDR3 is CAWRLFEALRDRGPGELFF. The DNA for the CDR3 is TGTGCCTGGAGACTATTCGAAGCTCTCCGGGACAGGGGGCCCGGGGAGCTGTTTTTT.

The chain links TRBV5-1 to TRBJ2-4, with D hard to call. The CDR3 covers 14 residues. Between the trimmed V and J ends, which lost 1 base and 8 bases, there was a span of 13 bases. CDR1 and CDR2 from the germline V gene are SGHRS and YFSETQ. The CDR3 sequence is CASSLLGNRDIQYF. As DNA, the CDR3 is TGCGCCAGCAGCTTGCTGGGGAATCGAGACATTCAGTACTTC.